This T cell receptor beta chain was recovered during a study of kidney transplant recipient with SARS-CoV-2 infection. From the reads, TCRdb called clonotypes with MiXCR, one entry per CDR3 protein. The sample carries fewer than 250,000 distinct CDR3 sequences, 25% to 30% recorded once. This clonotype was counted ten times or more. CDR1 and CDR2 from the germline V gene are SGHTA and FQGNSA. Trimming took off 2 bases at V and 5 bases at J, with 15 bases between the two ends. The CDR3 has 15 amino acids. The specimen was a blood sample, collected at baseline and around day 110 from a kidney transplant recipient. The J gene is TRBJ2-5, the V gene TRBV7-2; maybe TRBD2 (6 bases). The TCR sequence derives from a young adult male patient who had COVID-19 and was a kidney transplant recipient. Some T cells may have come from the graft donor. CDR3 sequence: CASSLNVAGKETQYF. In nucleotides, the CDR3 is TGTGCCAGCAGCTTAAATGTGGCGGGAAAGGAGACCCAGTACTTC.